This TCR beta chain was recovered during a study of blood T cell repertoires in COVID-19. Study summary: There were acute and convalescent COVID-19 samples, and they came from the United States, Italy and Spain. The analysed material was cDNA or gDNA that came from T cells, B-cell-depleted T cells, or PBMCs.

CDR1 and CDR2 from the germline V gene are SGHTA and FQGNSA. The V end was cut by 4 bases, the J end by 9 bases, with 13 bases between. The CDR3 contains 13 residues. In the original analysis: How many nucleated cells were present was estimated from reference gene primer amplification. TCRdb's table, derived via immunoSEQ multiplex PCR, lists solely in-frame clones and lacks some. From that table come the V and J calls and clone size; the DNA was used to work out D and trimming. In the table there are 200,000 to 250,000 clones, approximately 90% of which are singletons. The sample taken for sequencing was peripheral blood. This clonotype originated in a man aged 25 to 45 who had recovered from COVID-19. The chain joins TRBV7-2 to TRBJ2-1, with D possibly TRBD1 on 6 matching bases. CDR3 sequence: CASSSGDRGEQFF. The CDR3, as DNA: TGTGCCAGCAGCTCAGGGGATAGGGGTGAGCAGTTCTTC. Complete variable domain (other parts from reference TRBV7-2 and TRBJ2-1): GAGVSQSPSNKVTEKGKDVELRCDPISGHTALYWYRQSLGQGLEFLIYFQGNSAPDKSGLPSDRFSAERTGGSVSTLTIQRTQQEDSAVYLCASSSGDRGEQFFGPGTRLTVL.